These 21 T cell receptor beta chains were sequenced from one sample in a study of T cell responses to AZD1222 COVID-19 vaccine. Here immunoSEQ multiplex PCR was the method, and the copy in TCRdb shows in-frame clones only, minus some. The repertoire holds 180,000 or so clones, with around 95% as singletons. The sequences come from peripheral blood, collected on day 0 of AZD1222 vaccination. The receptors come from an adult in good health.

The chain links TRBV6-1 to TRBJ1-4; D gene ambiguous. The CDR3 has 12 residues. Trimming cost V 1 base and J 8 bases, with 5 bases left between them. Per germline, CDR1 MNHNS and CDR2 SASEGT. CDR3 in DNA: TGTGCCAGCAGTGAAGGGTGGGAAAAACTGTTTTTT. Residues: CASSEGWEKLFF.

The chain recombines TRBV28 with TRBJ2-3, with 10 bases fitting TRBD2. After removal of 6 bases from V and 2 bases from J, the junction contained 8 bases not matched to a gene. The V gene's germline CDR1 is MDHEN and CDR2 SYDVKM. CDR3 length: 16 amino acids. The CDR3 DNA follows: TGTGCCAGCAGGGATACTAGCGGGACCCCCACAGATACGCAGTATTTT. It encodes CASRDTSGTPTDTQYF.

The chain couples TRBV5-1 to TRBJ1-4; D might be TRBD1 (5 bases). The CDR3 is 15 amino acids. In germline, CDR1 is SGHRS, CDR2 YFSETQ. V lost 0 bases to trimming and J lost 3 bases, with 9 bases between them. This chain's CDR3 is CASSLVPGANEKLFF. CDR3 coding DNA: TGCGCCAGCAGCTTGGTTCCGGGGGCTAATGAAAAACTGTTTTTT.

The J gene is TRBJ1-5, the V gene TRBV6-6; 7 bases fit TRBD1. Germline CDR1 and CDR2: MNHNY and SVGAGI (reference sequence). This CDR3 contains 13 residues. J was trimmed by 4 bases and V by 5 bases; bases with no gene match: 2. The CDR3 region has the DNA TGTGCCAGCAGTCTACAGGGGAATCAGCCCCAGCATTTT. Protein sequence: CASSLQGNQPQHF.

The chain carries TRBV5-1 and TRBJ2-3; 8 bases line up with TRBD2. This CDR3 spans 17 amino acids. V was clipped by 1 base and J by 5 bases; unmatched bases: 12. CDR1 is SGHRS, CDR2 YFSETQ, per germline. CDR3 region: CASSLFGAGDLEDTQYF. The CDR3 nucleotides are TGCGCCAGCAGCTTGTTTGGAGCGGGAGATTTGGAAGATACGCAGTATTTT.

This chain links TRBV27 with TRBJ2-1, with 7 bases lining up with TRBD1. V lost 0 bases to trimming and J lost 0 bases; unmatched junction nucleotides: 2. The CDR3 contains 16 residues. Germline-derived CDR1 and CDR2 are MNHEY and SMNVEV (reference sequence). The CDR3 DNA is TGTGCCAGCAGTTTATCTAGGGGGCCCTCCTACAATGAGCAGTTCTTC. Protein sequence: CASSLSRGPSYNEQFF.

This sequence joins TRBV14 and TRBJ1-1; D uncertain. CDR3 size: 11 residues. Trimming took 7 bases from V and 4 from J, leaving 7 bases between them. CDR1 SGHDN and CDR2 FVKESK come from the germline V gene. This chain's CDR3 is CASKVLTEAFF. CDR3 bases: TGTGCCAGCAAGGTTCTCACTGAAGCTTTCTTT.

The chain carries TRBV28 and TRBJ2-1, with 7 bases aligning to TRBD2. The V gene end was trimmed by 5 bases and the J gene end by 10 bases; junction bases not matched to a gene: 11. The germline gives CDR1 MDHEN, CDR2 SYDVKM. The CDR3 has 14 amino acids. Here the CDR3 DNA reads TGTGCCAGCAGTCGTACTAGCGCCCGGGAGGAGCAGTTCTTC. Its protein is CASSRTSAREEQFF. The complete variable domain, with remaining parts taken from reference TRBV28 and TRBJ2-1, reads DVKVTQSSRYLVKRTGEKVFLECVQDMDHENMFWYRQDPGLGLRLIYFSYDVKMKEKGDIPEGYSVSREKKERFSLILESASTNQTSMYLCASSRTSAREEQFFGPGTRLTVL.

The chain couples TRBV7-9 to TRBJ2-7; D gene unclear. V gave up 5 bases and J gave up 5 bases, with 10 bases separating them. Germline CDR1 SEHNR, CDR2 FQNEAQ (reference sequence). CDR3 length equals 12 residues. CDR3 sequence reads: CASSPIYNEQYF. As DNA, the CDR3 is TGTGCCAGCAGCCCGATCTATAACGAGCAGTACTTC.

The chain couples TRBV24-1 to TRBJ2-1; no definite D call. This CDR3 is built from 12 residues. CDR1 and CDR2 from the germline V gene are KGHDR and SFDVKD. The V end lost 0 bases, the J end lost 8 bases, and 4 bases lay between the germline ends. CDR3 protein: CATSDLTHEQFF. CDR3 in DNA: TGTGCCACCAGTGATTTGACACATGAGCAGTTCTTC.

This clone has more than one count but fewer than ten. CDR3 sequence reads: CASSGVRTGVEQFF. Written as DNA, the CDR3 is TGTGCCAGCAGCGGGGTGAGGACAGGGGTTGAGCAGTTCTTC. The chain has TRBV9 and TRBJ2-1; TRBD1 agrees at 9 bases. From germline, CDR1 is SGDLS and CDR2 YYNGEE. The CDR3 covers 14 residues. J was trimmed by 9 bases and V by 3 bases; bases with no gene match: 7.

The chain carries TRBV7-9 and TRBJ1-6, with 7 bases matching TRBD1. The CDR3 has 16 amino acids. CDR1 and CDR2 from the germline V gene are SEHNR and FQNEAQ (reference sequence). V shed 3 bases and J 5 bases; nucleotides not matched to a gene: 7. The CDR3 DNA sequence: TGTGCCAGCAGCTTTGAGGGGGCGCGGGATAATTCACCCCTCCACTTT. Its translation: CASSFEGARDNSPLHF.

The rearrangement links TRBV21-1 to TRBJ1-1; the table's D call, TRBD1, was not checked against the DNA. TRBV21-1 is recorded as a pseudogene. This CDR3 has 13 amino acids. CDR3 loop: CASGRQGATEAFF. Written as DNA, the CDR3 is TGTGCCAGCGGACGACAGGGGGCAACTGAAGCTTTCTTT.

The chain has TRBV5-5 and TRBJ2-2; D is tentatively TRBD1 or TRBD2 (6 bases each). The germline V gene encodes CDR1 SGHKS and CDR2 YYEKEE (reference sequence). V gave up 0 bases and J gave up 3 bases, with 15 bases separating them. This CDR3 contains 17 residues. CDR3 loop: CASSLGGAGTHTGELFF. The CDR3 DNA reads TGTGCCAGCAGCTTGGGGGGGGCGGGAACGCACACCGGGGAGCTGTTTTTT.

This chain connects TRBV5-6 to TRBJ1-6; D perhaps matches TRBD1 (5 bases). V lost 5 bases to trimming and J lost 12 bases, with 15 bases between them. Germline V gene lookup returns CDR1 SGHDT and CDR2 YYEEEE. CDR3 length: 13 amino acids. CDR3 nucleotide sequence: TGTGCCAGCAGTGGGGACCCCGGGGGACCCCTCCACTTT. Protein product: CASSGDPGGPLHF. Based on the CDR3 plus reference TRBV5-6 and TRBJ1-6, the full variable domain is DAGVTQSPTHLIKTRGQQVTLRCSPKSGHDTVSWYQQALGQGPQFIFQYYEEEERQRGNFPDRFSGHQFPNYSSELNVNALLLGDSALYLCASSGDPGGPLHFGNGTRLTVT.

V and J are TRBV3-1 (or the pseudogene TRBV3-2) and TRBJ2-7; perhaps TRBD2 as D (6 bases). CDR3 length: 13 amino acids. Germline values: CDR1 LGHDT, CDR2 YNNKEL (reference sequence). Trimming pared 5 bases from V and 4 bases from J, leaving 12 bases between. CDR3 sequence reads: CASSSRLVYEQYF. The CDR3 nucleotides are TGTGCCAGCAGCTCCCGACTAGTTTACGAGCAGTACTTC.

This sequence joins TRBV27 and TRBJ2-7, with TRBD2 identical over 8 bases. The trim removed 6 bases at V and 4 bases at J, leaving 8 bases unmatched. CDR3 size: 14 residues. Germline CDR1 reads MNHEY; CDR2 reads SMNVEV (reference sequence). CDR3 loop: CASSPLSGDYEQYF. The CDR3 nucleotides read TGTGCCAGCAGCCCCCTTAGCGGGGATTACGAGCAGTACTTC.

The genes are TRBV2 and TRBJ2-1, with 8 bases identical to TRBD2. Germline V gene sequence: CDR1 SNHLY, CDR2 FYNNEI. CDR3 length: 13 residues. Losses at the gene ends were 8 bases for V and 6 bases for J; bases not matched to a gene: 6. CDR3: CASRISGGNEQFF. In DNA form, the CDR3 reads TGTGCCAGCCGTATCAGCGGGGGCAATGAGCAGTTCTTC.

The chain carries TRBV25-1 and TRBJ1-1, with D possibly being TRBD1 (6 bases). In germline, CDR1 is MGHDK, CDR2 SYGVNS. V was clipped by 4 bases and J by 4 bases, with 19 bases between them. This CDR3 spans 16 amino acids. The CDR3, as DNA: TGTGCCAGCAGTGGATGGGGCAGGGGCCTGGGCACTGAAGCTTTCTTT. As protein: CASSGWGRGLGTEAFF.

The rearrangement joins TRBV20-1 to TRBJ1-2; 7 nucleotides agree with TRBD1. The CDR3 runs 9 residues. Germline V lookup: CDR1 DFQATT, CDR2 SNEGSKA (reference sequence). In nucleotides, the CDR3 is TGCAGAGACGGGACAGCCAACACCTTC. It encodes CRDGTANTF.

The gene calls are TRBV11-1 and TRBJ2-1; 8 nucleotides agree with TRBD2. From germline, CDR1 is SGHAT and CDR2 FQDESV (reference sequence). CDR3 length equals 14 residues. J gave up 8 bases and V 5 bases, and 8 bases lay outside the gene matches. The CDR3 here is CASSLQREKDEQFF. CDR3 bases: TGTGCCAGCAGCCTCCAGCGGGAGAAGGATGAGCAGTTCTTC. Complete variable domain (other parts from reference TRBV11-1 and TRBJ2-1): EAEVAQSPRYKITEKSQAVAFWCDPISGHATLYWYRQILGQGPELLVQFQDESVVDDSQLPKDRFSAERLKGVDSTLKIQPAELGDSAMYLCASSLQREKDEQFFGPGTRLTVL.